This T cell receptor (beta chain) was captured by sequencing in a study of hypomethylating agent response in myelodysplastic syndrome (dated by TCRdb to the early 2020s). With regard to the full study: Patients were treated with the hypomethylating agents azacitidine (about 75% of the 11) or decitabine (3 of 11). Patients had a mean age of approximately 72 +/- 6.3 years, and a diploid cytogenetic profile was the most common. Complete response or hematologic improvement counted as response, and patients meeting neither criterion were classed as non-responders. Complete response or hematologic improvement was achieved by six patients, and about five patients were classified as non-responders. The cohort included fewer than ten male and 2 female myelodysplastic syndrome patients. The mutation found most frequently was TET2, which appeared in about 45% of the 11 patients.

In the case of this clone: Its antigen specificity is not known. The input lacks base qualities; no much larger clone sits a single base away.

The paper's findings and limits, for the study overall: No significant change in richness, rarefaction diversity or clonality was detected after hypomethylating agent treatment, either across all patients or within response groups. Novel clonotypes appeared more often in responders, whereas non-responders had more contracted clonotypes after treatment. Only roughly twelve patients were analyzed, so the study cohort was small. Age matching of healthy control donors to MDS patients was not performed, and the MDS versus healthy comparison could have been impacted by this lack of age matching. Possible recognition of novel MDS antigens by the shared GLIPH2 clusters was not confirmed, and experimental validation of that possible recognition is needed.

The library was prepared using the immunoSEQ multiplex PCR assay. Sequencing was run at survey resolution with two replicates of about 200 ng each, for a total of approximately 400 ng of DNA per sample. Rearranged TCRB sequences in genomic DNA were detected with the hsTCRB kit using multiplex PCR primers targeting V and J genes. The CDR3 region was amplified in a first PCR of 25 to 35 cycles using the QIAGEN Multiplex PCR Kit. Sample barcodes and Illumina adapters were added to each replicate in an 8-cycle second PCR. Quantification of the pooled libraries was done with a QuantStudio 6 and the KAPA library quantification kit. About 15 pM of pooled libraries was sequenced on an Illumina MiSeq using 156-cycle single-end reads plus a 15-cycle index read. On the study's bioinformatics: VDJdb annotation flagged more than 1.5% of roughly 170,000 unique clonotypes as previously reported viral-epitope-specific. Raw reads were processed into normalized, annotated TCRB repertoires with the immunoSEQ Data Assistant and immunoSEQ Analyzer. Clonotypes were analyzed with the immunarch R package version 0.6.5 and BioAnalyzer. Richness was estimated after downsampling every repertoire to the clone count of the smallest repertoire. Clonotypes were sorted into expanded, contracted or novel categories with Fisher's exact tests, where novel meant the clonotype had zero frequency before treatment. Significantly changed CDR3 beta sequences were clustered with GLIPH2 using simulation_depth=1000 and kmer_min_depth=3, and CDR3s shorter than five residues were excluded. Imported from immuneACCESS, the table was reduced by TCRdb to in-frame sequences with V and J called. These copies leave out some clones; in studies compared against another copy, an unresolved V gene accounts for under half, and the cause of the remainder is not known. The V and J calls and clone size are taken from that table; D and trimming were inferred from the DNA. In all, the sample holds some 6,900 clones, and about 88% of those were seen once. The ten largest clones capture 16% of the sample.

T-cell subsets were not sorted, and bulk bone marrow was analyzed instead. TCR beta CDR3 regions were immunosequenced from bone marrow of approximately ten myelodysplastic syndrome patients before and after hypomethylating agent therapy. For longitudinal repertoire tracking, every patient provided one baseline bone marrow and two to three bone marrows collected at different post-treatment timepoints. Whole bone marrow served as the source for genomic DNA extraction, with DNA quality checked using TapeStation, NanoDrop OneC and PicoGreen assays. CDR1 and CDR2, looked up from the germline V gene (reference sequence), are MNHNY and SVGAGI. Trimming at the junction amounts to 6 bases on V and 7 bases on J, and the germline ends lie 9 bases apart. The CDR3, from cysteine to phenylalanine, totals 12 residues. Kept here is only the CDR3 DNA, which spans 36 bases and is read in frame from base 1.

The chain employs TRBV6-6 and TRBJ2-2; TRBD2 is perhaps the D gene, given 6 matching bases. This TCR derives from a human donor with myelodysplastic syndrome. The sequenced sample was bone marrow, obtained before or after starting hypomethylating agent treatment for myelodysplastic syndrome (not recorded which). In nucleotide form, the sequence is TGTGCCAGCAGCCCGGAGGGCGGGGAGCTGTTTTTT. Translation gives CASSPEGGELFF.